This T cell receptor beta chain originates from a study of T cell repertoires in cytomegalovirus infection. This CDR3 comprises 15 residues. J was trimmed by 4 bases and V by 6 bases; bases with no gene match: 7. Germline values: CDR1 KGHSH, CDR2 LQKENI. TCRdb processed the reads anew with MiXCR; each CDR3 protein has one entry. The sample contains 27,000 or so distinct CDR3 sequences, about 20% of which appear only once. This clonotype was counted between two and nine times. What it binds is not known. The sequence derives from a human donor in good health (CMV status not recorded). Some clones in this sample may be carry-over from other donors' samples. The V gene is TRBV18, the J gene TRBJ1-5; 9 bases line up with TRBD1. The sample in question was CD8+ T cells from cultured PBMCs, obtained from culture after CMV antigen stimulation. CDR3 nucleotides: TGTGCCAGCTCCCCGGGACAGGGCAGGAATCAGCCCCAGCATTTT. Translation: CASSPGQGRNQPQHF. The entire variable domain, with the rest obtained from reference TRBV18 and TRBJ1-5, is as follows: NAGVMQNPRHLVRRRGQEARLRCSPMKGHSHVYWYRQLPEEGLKFMVYLQKENIIDESGMPKERFSAEFPKEGPSILRIQQVVRGDSAAYFCASSPGQGRNQPQHFGDGTRLSIL.